The 15 T cell receptor beta chains below all came from one sample that was sequenced in a study of T cell responses to AZD1222 COVID-19 vaccine (dated by TCRdb to 2020 to 2023). Libraries came from the immunoSEQ multiplex PCR assay. TCRdb limited this immuneACCESS table to in-frame rearrangements with V and J called. A share of clones is missing; checked studies link under half to unresolved V genes, and the rest is unexplained. The sample profile shows more than 110,000 clones; 93% of them were found once. The biggest ten clones account for approximately 4.9% of the sample. The meaning of the sample's time point label: baseline before first vaccination. The input for sequencing was peripheral blood, taken on day 0 of AZD1222 vaccination. Receptors originate from an adult in good health.

This chain joins TRBV7-9 and TRBJ1-3; 10 bases map to TRBD1. This CDR3 region has 16 residues. CDR1 and CDR2 from the germline V gene are SEHNR and FQNEAQ (reference sequence). Germline trimming cut 3 bases from V and 2 bases from J; bases unmatched to any gene: 4. In DNA form, the CDR3 reads TGTGCCAGCAGCTTCGACAGGGGGCGGACTGGAAACACCATATATTTT. Translation: CASSFDRGRTGNTIYF.

The gene calls are TRBV5-1 and TRBJ1-1; TRBD1 agrees at 10 bases. The CDR3 consists of 14 residues. J gave up 10 bases and V 4 bases, and 10 bases lay outside the gene matches. Germline-derived CDR1 and CDR2 are SGHRS and YFSETQ. The CDR3 is CASSLTGTGDGAFF. CDR3 bases: TGCGCCAGCAGCCTTACAGGGACAGGGGATGGAGCTTTCTTT.

The chain has TRBV6-5 and TRBJ2-2; the match to TRBD1 covers 7 bases. V shed 8 bases and J 0 bases; nucleotides not matched to a gene: 6. The CDR3 runs to 15 residues. In germline, CDR1 is MNHEY, CDR2 SVGAGI. The CDR3 sequence: CASVDRAPNTGELFF. In DNA, the CDR3 is TGTGCCAGCGTTGACAGGGCACCGAACACCGGGGAGCTGTTTTTT.

The V call is TRBV6-8, the J call TRBJ2-3; 9 bases align to TRBD2. This CDR3 contains 21 residues. Germline V gene sequence: CDR1 MNHGY, CDR2 SAAAGT. Trimming took 0 bases from V and 3 from J; bases not matched to a gene: 19. In nucleotides, the CDR3 is TGTGCCAGCAGTTACTCAAACTTAAGCGGGAGGATGTTCTTTGGGACAGATACGCAGTATTTT. Encoded protein: CASSYSNLSGRMFFGTDTQYF.

V gene TRBV19 combines with J gene TRBJ2-7; D tentatively reads TRBD1 or TRBD2 (5 bases each). V lost 3 bases and J lost 2, with 11 bases in between. The germline CDR1 and CDR2 sequences are LNHDA and SQIVND (reference sequence). The CDR3 is 14 residues long. The CDR3 reads CASSILGDPYEQYF. CDR3 nucleotide sequence: TGTGCCAGTAGTATCTTGGGGGACCCCTACGAGCAGTACTTC.

V usage is TRBV6-2 or TRBV6-3 and J usage is TRBJ2-5; D call uncertain. V was clipped by 2 bases and J by 2 bases, with 15 bases between them. Per the germline V gene, CDR1 is MNHEY and CDR2 is SVGEGT. CDR3 length: 16 residues. CDR3 in DNA: TGTGCCAGCAGTTACCTCCCGGCCCCTCCTCAAGAGACCCAGTACTTC. This sequence encodes CASSYLPAPPQETQYF.

As DNA, the CDR3 is TGTGCCAGCAGCTTGGAAGGGGCAGTCTACAATGAGCAGTTCTTC. The encoded protein is CASSLEGAVYNEQFF. This rearrangement joins TRBV5-4 to TRBJ2-1; the D gene is possibly TRBD1 (5 bases). Germline V gene lookup returns CDR1 SGHNT and CDR2 YYREEE (reference sequence). This CDR3 has 15 residues. The V and J ends lost 0 bases and 3 bases respectively, with 10 bases between them.

This rearrangement joins TRBV27 to TRBJ2-1; 9 positions agree with TRBD1. Germline V gives CDR1 MNHEY, CDR2 SMNVEV (reference sequence). The CDR3 is 16 residues long. V trimming: 6 bases; J trimming: 10 bases; junction bases outside the gene matches: 16. The CDR3 loop is CASSPRRRTGVGEQFF. CDR3 sequence (DNA): TGTGCCAGCAGCCCCCGGCGGAGGACAGGGGTCGGAGAGCAGTTCTTC.

The V call is TRBV7-8, the J call TRBJ2-2; D uncertain. CDR1 is SGHVS and CDR2 is FQNEAQ in the germline V gene. The CDR3 sequence is 14 residues long. Trimming stripped 5 bases from V and 0 bases from J, with 7 bases between. CDR3 in amino acids: CASSPKSNTGELFF. The CDR3 coding sequence is TGTGCCAGCAGCCCTAAGTCGAACACCGGGGAGCTGTTTTTT. Variable domain in full (rest from reference TRBV7-8 and TRBJ2-2): GAGVSQSPRYKVAKRGQDVALRCDPISGHVSLFWYQQALGQGPEFLTYFQNEAQLDKSGLPSDRFFAERPEGSVSTLKIQRTQQEDSAVYLCASSPKSNTGELFFGEGSRLTVL.

The CDR3 DNA sequence: TGTGCCAGCAAACGCGGACGGCCCACCGGGGAGCTGTTTTTT. It specifies CASKRGRPTGELFF. V and J are TRBV6-5 and TRBJ2-2; D uncertain. The CDR3 totals 14 residues. V shed 7 bases and J shed 4 bases, with 13 bases lying between them. Germline assignment: CDR1 MNHEY and CDR2 SVGAGI.

The V gene is TRBV20-1, the J gene TRBJ2-7; D remains unclear. Trimming took 3 bases from V and 2 from J, leaving 8 bases between them. CDR3 length equals 12 residues. Germline CDR1 and CDR2: DFQATT and SNEGSKA (reference sequence). The CDR3 reads CSASGIAYEQYF. CDR3 nucleotide sequence: TGCAGTGCTAGTGGCATTGCCTACGAGCAGTACTTC.

This chain joins TRBV18 and TRBJ1-1; tentative D call: TRBD1 (5 bases). The V and J ends lost 0 bases and 1 base respectively, with 9 bases between them. Per germline, CDR1 KGHSH and CDR2 LQKENI. The CDR3 extends over 15 amino acids. Here the CDR3 DNA reads TGTGCCAGCTCACCACCCCGGGGGGAGAACACTGAAGCTTTCTTT. Its translation is CASSPPRGENTEAFF.

The rearrangement uses TRBV24-1 and TRBJ2-1; TRBD2 might be the D (6 bases). CDR3 size: 16 residues. V was clipped by 4 bases and J by 0 bases, with 12 bases between them. The germline CDR1 and CDR2 sequences are KGHDR and SFDVKD. CDR3 loop: CATSEGTPGSYNEQFF. The CDR3 nucleotides read TGTGCCACCAGTGAAGGGACTCCCGGCTCCTACAATGAGCAGTTCTTC.

The chain has TRBV3-1 (or the pseudogene TRBV3-2) and TRBJ2-1; 12 bases are a match to TRBD1. This CDR3 is 18 amino acids long. The V gene's germline CDR1 is LGHDT and CDR2 YNNKEL (reference sequence). J gave up 4 bases and V 2 bases, and 9 bases lay outside the gene matches. The DNA of the CDR3 is TGTGCCAGCAGCCAATTCCCGACGGGACAGGGGGCATACAATGAGCAGTTCTTC. Encoded protein: CASSQFPTGQGAYNEQFF.

The gene calls are TRBV7-7 and TRBJ2-3, with TRBD1 matching over 8 bases. The CDR3 is 15 amino acids. Germline lookup yields CDR1 SSHAT and CDR2 FNYEAQ (reference sequence). The ends lost 1 base at V and 5 bases at J; junction bases unmatched: 5. In nucleotides, the CDR3 is TGTGCCAGCAGCTTAGGACAGGGGAGTGGAGATACGCAGTATTTT. Translating gives CASSLGQGSGDTQYF.